This T cell receptor beta chain was identified in a study of T cell responses to AZD1222 COVID-19 vaccine. General study points: Targeting of unmutated variant regions was reportedly seen in nearly half of spike-specific TCRs. Seropositive at baseline were only five or six AZD1222 recipients. In a largely white British group with more females than males, clonal diversity was possibly underestimated. The CD4 TCRs associated with vaccination extended across spike and predominated at 160-218 and 743-854.

In the case of this clone: As yet, its antigen is unknown.

The assay was immunoSEQ multiplex PCR, and TCRdb's table has in-frame clones only and misses some. The data hold 150,000 to 200,000 clones, with 94% observed a single time. Sequenced material: peripheral blood, taken on day 0 of AZD1222 vaccination. This clonotype was obtained from an adult in good health.

The CDR3 DNA reads as TGTGCCATCTGGAACCGTCGAAACACCATATATTTT. Protein product: CAIWNRRNTIYF. The V and J genes are TRBV19 and TRBJ1-3; unclear D gene. The germline gives CDR1 LNHDA, CDR2 SQIVND (reference sequence). The CDR3 extends over 12 amino acids. Deletions cut 10 bases from V and 5 bases from J, with 12 bases between.